This T cell receptor (beta chain) is drawn from a study of Tregs in tolerant kidney transplant recipients. Overall study results and limits: Activated donor B cell expansion appeared to reveal the most relevant donor-specific TCRbeta repertoire.

V was clipped by 1 base and J by 8 bases, with 11 bases between them. Germline V CDR1 and CDR2: SGHNT, YENEEA. The CDR3 is 14 residues long. TCRdb keeps only in-frame clones here, not all; method: immunoSEQ multiplex PCR. The top ten hold approximately 5.9% of the sample, which has about 8,600 clones, 45% to 55% seen once. Turning to this clone: No antigen is known for it.

The J gene is TRBJ1-4, the V gene TRBV11-3; D gene uncertain. The receptor was isolated from a human donor in good health. Sequenced input: CD4+ T cells from blood cultured with allogeneic cells. CDR3 nucleotides: TGTGCCAGCAGCTTAGCCCTCTTCAGAGAAAAACTGTTTTTT. Translating it yields CASSLALFREKLFF.